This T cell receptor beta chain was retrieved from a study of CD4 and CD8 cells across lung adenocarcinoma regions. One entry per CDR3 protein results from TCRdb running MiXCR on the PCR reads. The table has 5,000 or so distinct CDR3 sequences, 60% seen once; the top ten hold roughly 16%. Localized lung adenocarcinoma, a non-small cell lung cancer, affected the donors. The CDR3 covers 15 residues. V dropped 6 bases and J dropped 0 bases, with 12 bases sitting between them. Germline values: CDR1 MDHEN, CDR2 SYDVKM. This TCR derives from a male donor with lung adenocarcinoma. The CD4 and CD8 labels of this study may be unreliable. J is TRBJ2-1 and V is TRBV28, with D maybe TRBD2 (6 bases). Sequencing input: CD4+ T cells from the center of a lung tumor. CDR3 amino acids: CASSPGDFSYNEQFF. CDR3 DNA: TGTGCCAGCAGCCCCGGGGACTTCTCCTACAATGAGCAGTTCTTC.